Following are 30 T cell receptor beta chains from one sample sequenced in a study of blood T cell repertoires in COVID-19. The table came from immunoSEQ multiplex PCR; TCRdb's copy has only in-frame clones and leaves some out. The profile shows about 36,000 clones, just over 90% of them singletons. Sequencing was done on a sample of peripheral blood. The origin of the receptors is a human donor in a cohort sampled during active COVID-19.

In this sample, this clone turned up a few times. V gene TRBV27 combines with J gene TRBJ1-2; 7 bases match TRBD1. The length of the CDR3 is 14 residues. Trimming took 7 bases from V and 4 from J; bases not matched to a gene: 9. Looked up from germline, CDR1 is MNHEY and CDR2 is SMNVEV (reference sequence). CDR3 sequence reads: CASTKQGIGYGYTF. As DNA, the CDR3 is TGTGCCAGCACCAAACAGGGGATCGGCTATGGCTACACCTTC.

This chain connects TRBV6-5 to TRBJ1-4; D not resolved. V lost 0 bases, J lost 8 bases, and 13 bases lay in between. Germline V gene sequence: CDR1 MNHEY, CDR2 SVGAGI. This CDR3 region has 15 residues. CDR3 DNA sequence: TGTGCCAGCAGTTACTCTGCAGGTCCCACCGAAAAACTGTTTTTT. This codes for CASSYSAGPTEKLFF.

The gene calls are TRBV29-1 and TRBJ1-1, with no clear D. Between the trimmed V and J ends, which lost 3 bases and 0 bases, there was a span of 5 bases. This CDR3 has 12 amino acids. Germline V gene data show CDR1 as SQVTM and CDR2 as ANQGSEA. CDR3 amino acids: CSVDEMNTEAFF. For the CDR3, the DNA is TGCAGCGTTGATGAGATGAACACTGAAGCTTTCTTT.

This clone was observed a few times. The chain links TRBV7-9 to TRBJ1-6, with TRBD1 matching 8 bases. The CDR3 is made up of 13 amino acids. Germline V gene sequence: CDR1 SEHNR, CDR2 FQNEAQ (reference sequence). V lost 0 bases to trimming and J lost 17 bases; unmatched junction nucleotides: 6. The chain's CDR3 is CASSLAGRDRFHF. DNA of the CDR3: TGTGCCAGCAGCTTAGCGGGCCGGGACAGGTTCCACTTT. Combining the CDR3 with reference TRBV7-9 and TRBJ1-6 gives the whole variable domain DTGVSQNPRHKITKRGQNVTFRCDPISEHNRLYWYRQTLGQGPEFLTYFQNEAQLEKSRLLSDRFSAERPKGSFSTLEIQRTEQGDSAMYLCASSLAGRDRFHFGNGTRLTVT.

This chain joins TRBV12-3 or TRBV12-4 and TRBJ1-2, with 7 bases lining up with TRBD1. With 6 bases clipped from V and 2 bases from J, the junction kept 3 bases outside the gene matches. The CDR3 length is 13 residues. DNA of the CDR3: TGTGCCAGCAGGGTGACAGGGAACTATGGCTACACCTTC. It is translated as CASRVTGNYGYTF.

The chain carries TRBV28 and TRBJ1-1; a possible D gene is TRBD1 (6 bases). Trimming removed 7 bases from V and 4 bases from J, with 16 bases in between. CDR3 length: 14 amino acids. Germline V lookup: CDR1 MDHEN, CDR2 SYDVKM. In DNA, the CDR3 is TGTGCCAGCACCCCCGGGGGGGCGCCCACTGAAGCTTTCTTT. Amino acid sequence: CASTPGGAPTEAFF. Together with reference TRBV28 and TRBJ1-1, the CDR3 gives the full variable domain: DVKVTQSSRYLVKRTGEKVFLECVQDMDHENMFWYRQDPGLGLRLIYFSYDVKMKEKGDIPEGYSVSREKKERFSLILESASTNQTSMYLCASTPGGAPTEAFFGQGTRLTVV.

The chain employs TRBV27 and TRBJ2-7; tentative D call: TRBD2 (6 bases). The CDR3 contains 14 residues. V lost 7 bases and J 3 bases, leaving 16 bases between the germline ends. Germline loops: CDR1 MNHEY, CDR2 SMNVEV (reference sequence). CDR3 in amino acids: CASTSGGPIYEQYF. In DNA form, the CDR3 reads TGTGCCAGCACCTCCGGAGGGCCTATCTACGAGCAGTACTTC.

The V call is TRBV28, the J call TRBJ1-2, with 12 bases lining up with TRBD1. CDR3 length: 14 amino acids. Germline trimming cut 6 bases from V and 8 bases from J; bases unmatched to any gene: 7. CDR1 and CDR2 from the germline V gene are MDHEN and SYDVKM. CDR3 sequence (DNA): TGTGCCAGCAGGGTGGGACAGGGGGCTAAAGGCTACACCTTC. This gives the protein CASRVGQGAKGYTF.

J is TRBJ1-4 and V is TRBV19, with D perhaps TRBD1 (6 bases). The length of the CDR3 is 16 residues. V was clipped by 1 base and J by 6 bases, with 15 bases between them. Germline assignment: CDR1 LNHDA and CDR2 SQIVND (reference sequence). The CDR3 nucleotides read TGTGCCAGTAGTATAGGGACCGGGACAACCCATGAAAAACTGTTTTTT. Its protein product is CASSIGTGTTHEKLFF. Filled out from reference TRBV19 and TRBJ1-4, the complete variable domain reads DGGITQSPKYLFRKEGQNVTLSCEQNLNHDAMYWYRQDPGQGLRLIYYSQIVNDFQKGDIAEGYSVSREKKESFPLTVTSAQKNPTAFYLCASSIGTGTTHEKLFFGSGTQLSVL.

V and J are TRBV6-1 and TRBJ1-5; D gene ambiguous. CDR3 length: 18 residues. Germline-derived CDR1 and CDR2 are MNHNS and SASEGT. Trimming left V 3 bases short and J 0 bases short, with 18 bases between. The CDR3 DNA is TGTGCCAGCAGTGACCCCCCCGCGGGAGGGCTTAGCAATCAGCCCCAGCATTTT. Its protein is CASSDPPAGGLSNQPQHF.

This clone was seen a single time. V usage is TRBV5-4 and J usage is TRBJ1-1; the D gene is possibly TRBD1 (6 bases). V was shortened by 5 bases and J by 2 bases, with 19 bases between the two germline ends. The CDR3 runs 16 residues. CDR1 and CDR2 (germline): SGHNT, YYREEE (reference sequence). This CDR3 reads CASSRGGGQRNTEAFF. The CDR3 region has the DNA TGTGCCAGCAGTCGGGGGGGAGGACAGCGCAACACTGAAGCTTTCTTT.

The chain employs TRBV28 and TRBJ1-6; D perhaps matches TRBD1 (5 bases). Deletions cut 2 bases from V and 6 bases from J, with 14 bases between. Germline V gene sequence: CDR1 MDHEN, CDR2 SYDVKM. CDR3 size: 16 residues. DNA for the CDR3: TGTGCCAGCAGTTTAAGGGGCATGGCCTTTAATTCACCCCTCCACTTT. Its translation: CASSLRGMAFNSPLHF.

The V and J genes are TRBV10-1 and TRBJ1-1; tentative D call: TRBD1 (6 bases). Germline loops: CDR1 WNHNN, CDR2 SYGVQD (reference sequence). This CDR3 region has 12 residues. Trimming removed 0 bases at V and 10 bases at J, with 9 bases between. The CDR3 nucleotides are TGCGCCAGCAGTGAGTCGAAGGGGGTAGCTTTCTTT. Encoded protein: CASSESKGVAFF.

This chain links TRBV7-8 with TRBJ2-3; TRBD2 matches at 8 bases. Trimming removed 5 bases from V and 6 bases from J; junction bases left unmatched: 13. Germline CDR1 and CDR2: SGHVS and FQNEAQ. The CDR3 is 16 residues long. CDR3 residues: CASSLQAGALWDTQYF. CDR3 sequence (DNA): TGTGCCAGCAGCCTGCAAGCGGGAGCTCTTTGGGATACGCAGTATTTT. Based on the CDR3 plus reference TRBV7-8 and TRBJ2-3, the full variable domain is GAGVSQSPRYKVAKRGQDVALRCDPISGHVSLFWYQQALGQGPEFLTYFQNEAQLDKSGLPSDRFFAERPEGSVSTLKIQRTQQEDSAVYLCASSLQAGALWDTQYFGPGTRLTVL.

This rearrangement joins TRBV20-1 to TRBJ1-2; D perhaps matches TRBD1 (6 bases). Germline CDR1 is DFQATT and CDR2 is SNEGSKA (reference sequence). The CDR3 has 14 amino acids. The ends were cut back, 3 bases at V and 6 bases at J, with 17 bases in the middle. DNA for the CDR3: TGCAGTGCTAGTAATAGCAGGGGCTCACATGGCTACACCTTC. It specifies CSASNSRGSHGYTF.

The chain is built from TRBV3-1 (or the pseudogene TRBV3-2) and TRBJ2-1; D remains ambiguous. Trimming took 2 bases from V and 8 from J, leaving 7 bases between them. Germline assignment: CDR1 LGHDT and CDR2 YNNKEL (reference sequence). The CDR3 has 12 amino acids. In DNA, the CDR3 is TGTGCCAGCAGCCAAACAGAGCATGAGCAGTTCTTC. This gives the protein CASSQTEHEQFF.

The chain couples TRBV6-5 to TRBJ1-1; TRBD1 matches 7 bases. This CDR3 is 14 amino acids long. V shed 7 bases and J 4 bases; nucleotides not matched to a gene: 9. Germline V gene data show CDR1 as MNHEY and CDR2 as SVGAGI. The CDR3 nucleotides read TGTGCCAGCAATGGACAGGTGGGCCCCACTGAAGCTTTCTTT. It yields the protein CASNGQVGPTEAFF.

DNA of the CDR3: TGTGCCAGCAGCGTAGCTACGGCGGGGGACCTAGGGGGAAACACCATATATTTT. Protein sequence: CASSVATAGDLGGNTIYF. The chain employs TRBV9 and TRBJ1-3; perhaps TRBD1 as D (5 bases). V was trimmed by 0 bases and J by 4 bases, leaving 20 bases between them. Per germline, CDR1 SGDLS and CDR2 YYNGEE. The length of the CDR3 is 18 residues.

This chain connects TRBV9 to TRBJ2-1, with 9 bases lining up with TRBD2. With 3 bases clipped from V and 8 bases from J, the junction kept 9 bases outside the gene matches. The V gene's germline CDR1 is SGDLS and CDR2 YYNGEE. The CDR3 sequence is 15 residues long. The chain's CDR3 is CASSEGASGTHEQFF. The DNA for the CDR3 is TGTGCCAGCAGCGAGGGTGCTAGCGGGACCCATGAGCAGTTCTTC.

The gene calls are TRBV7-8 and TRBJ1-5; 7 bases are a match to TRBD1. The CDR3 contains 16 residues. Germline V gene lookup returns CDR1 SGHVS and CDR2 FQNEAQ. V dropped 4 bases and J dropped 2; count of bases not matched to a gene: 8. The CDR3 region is CASSSYRGRGNQPQHF. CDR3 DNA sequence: TGTGCCAGCAGCTCCTACAGGGGCAGGGGCAATCAGCCCCAGCATTTT.

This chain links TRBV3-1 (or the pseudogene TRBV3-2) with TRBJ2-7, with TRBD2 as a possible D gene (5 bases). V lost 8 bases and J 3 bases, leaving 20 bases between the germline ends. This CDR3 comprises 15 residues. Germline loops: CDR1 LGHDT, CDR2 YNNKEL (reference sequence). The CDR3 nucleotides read TGTGCCAGCCGGGCGGGTTCGGGGAGAGGCTACGAGCAGTACTTC. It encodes CASRAGSGRGYEQYF.

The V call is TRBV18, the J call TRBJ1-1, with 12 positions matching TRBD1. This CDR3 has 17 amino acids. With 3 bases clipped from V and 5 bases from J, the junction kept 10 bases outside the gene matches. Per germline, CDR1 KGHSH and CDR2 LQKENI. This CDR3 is CASSPGAGTGGSTEAFF. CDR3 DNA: TGTGCCAGCTCACCCGGTGCGGGGACAGGGGGCAGTACTGAAGCTTTCTTT.

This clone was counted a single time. CDR3 sequence reads: CARRPGLQSSYNEQFF. CDR3 DNA sequence: TGTGCCAGGAGGCCGGGACTCCAGAGCTCCTACAATGAGCAGTTCTTC. This chain uses TRBV3-1 (or the pseudogene TRBV3-2) with TRBJ2-1, with D tentatively TRBD2 (6 bases). The CDR3 sequence is 16 residues long. Germline loops: CDR1 LGHDT, CDR2 YNNKEL (reference sequence). The V and J ends lost 9 bases and 0 bases respectively, with 18 bases between them.

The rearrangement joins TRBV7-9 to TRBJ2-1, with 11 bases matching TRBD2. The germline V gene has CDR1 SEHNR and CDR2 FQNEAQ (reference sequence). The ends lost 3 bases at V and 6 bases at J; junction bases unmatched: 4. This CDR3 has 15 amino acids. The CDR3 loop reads CASSFFGLAGNEQFF. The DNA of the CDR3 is TGTGCCAGCAGCTTTTTTGGACTAGCGGGCAATGAGCAGTTCTTC.

CDR3 amino acids: CASSIYTDTEAFF. The CDR3 region has the DNA TGCGCCAGCAGCATATACACAGACACTGAAGCTTTCTTT. V gene TRBV5-1 combines with J gene TRBJ1-1; D gene ambiguous. This CDR3 spans 13 amino acids. Trimming took off 4 bases at V and 3 bases at J, with 10 bases between the two ends. From germline, CDR1 is SGHRS and CDR2 YFSETQ. The full variable domain, rest sourced from reference TRBV5-1 and TRBJ1-1, is KAGVTQTPRYLIKTRGQQVTLSCSPISGHRSVSWYQQTPGQGLQFLFEYFSETQRNKGNFPGRFSGRQFSNSRSEMNVSTLELGDSALYLCASSIYTDTEAFFGQGTRLTVV.

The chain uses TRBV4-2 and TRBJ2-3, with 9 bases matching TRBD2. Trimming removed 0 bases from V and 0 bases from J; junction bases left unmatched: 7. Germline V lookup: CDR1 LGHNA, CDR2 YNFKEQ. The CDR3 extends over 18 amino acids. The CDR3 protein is CASSQEVASGISTDTQYF. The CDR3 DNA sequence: TGTGCCAGCAGCCAAGAAGTGGCTAGCGGGATTAGCACAGATACGCAGTATTTT.

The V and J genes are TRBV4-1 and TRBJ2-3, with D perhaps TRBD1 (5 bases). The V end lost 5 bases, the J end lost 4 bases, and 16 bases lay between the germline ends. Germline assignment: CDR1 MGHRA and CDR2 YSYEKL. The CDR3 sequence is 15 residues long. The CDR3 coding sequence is TGCGCCAGCAGCTCCTCACAGCCCAGGGCAGATACGCAGTATTTT. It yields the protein CASSSSQPRADTQYF.

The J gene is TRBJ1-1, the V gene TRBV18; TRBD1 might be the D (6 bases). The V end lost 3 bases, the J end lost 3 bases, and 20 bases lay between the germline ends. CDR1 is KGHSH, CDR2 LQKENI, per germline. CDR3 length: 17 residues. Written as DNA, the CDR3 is TGTGCCAGCTCACCCTCTACGGGTTTACAGGGTCACACTGAAGCTTTCTTT. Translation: CASSPSTGLQGHTEAFF.

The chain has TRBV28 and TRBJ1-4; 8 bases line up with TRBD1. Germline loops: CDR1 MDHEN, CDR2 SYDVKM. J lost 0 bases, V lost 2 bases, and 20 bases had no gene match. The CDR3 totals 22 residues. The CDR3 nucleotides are TGTGCCAGCAGTTTAAGTTGGAGGGGGCAGGGGGCGGTAAGGGCAACTAATGAAAAACTGTTTTTT. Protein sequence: CASSLSWRGQGAVRATNEKLFF.

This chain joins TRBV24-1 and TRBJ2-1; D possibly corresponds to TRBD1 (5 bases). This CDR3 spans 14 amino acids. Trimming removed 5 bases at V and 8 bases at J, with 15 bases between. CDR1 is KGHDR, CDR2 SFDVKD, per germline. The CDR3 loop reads CATSVAGQIDEQFF. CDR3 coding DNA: TGTGCCACCAGTGTGGCAGGGCAGATTGATGAGCAGTTCTTC.